What follows are 5 T cell receptor beta chains derived from one specimen sequenced in a study of blood T cells in healthy people across ages. Sample-barcoded 5' priming and a J-beta primer mix drove a second PCR of about 6 to 12 cycles. TCRdb reanalysed the 5' RACE reads using MiXCR and keeps one entry per CDR3 protein. In the table there are more than 800,000 distinct CDR3 sequences, 29% of which are singletons. Sequencing was performed on blood. Receptor source: an elderly woman in good health.

The chain carries TRBV11-2 and TRBJ2-5, with D perhaps matching TRBD2 (5 bases). Germline CDR1 reads SGHAT; CDR2 reads FQNNGV. Trimming took off 8 bases at V and 6 bases at J, with 16 bases between the two ends. The CDR3 length is 13 residues. CDR3 sequence (DNA): TGTGCCAGCTCTCCCGGGATCCGACAGACCCAGTACTTC. Its protein product is CASSPGIRQTQYF. The variable domain in full, with the rest retrieved from reference TRBV11-2 and TRBJ2-5, is EAGVAQSPRYKIIEKRQSVAFWCNPISGHATLYWYQQILGQGPKLLIQFQNNGVVDDSQLPKDRFSAERLKGVDSTLKIQPAKLEDSAVYLCASSPGIRQTQYFGPGTRLLVL.

This clonotype was counted ten times or more. The chain combines TRBV7-9 with TRBJ1-1, with D unclear. This CDR3 has 15 amino acids. The germline V and J ends were trimmed by 1 base and 0 bases, with 9 bases remaining between them. CDR1 and CDR2 from the germline V gene are SEHNR and FQNEAQ (reference sequence). The CDR3 loop reads CASSLVTGMNTEAFF. Written as DNA, the CDR3 is TGTGCCAGCAGCTTAGTGACGGGAATGAACACTGAAGCTTTCTTT.

The chain couples TRBV28 to TRBJ1-4; D uncertain. Germline assignment: CDR1 MDHEN and CDR2 SYDVKM. This CDR3 has 15 amino acids. V was shortened by 6 bases and J by 8 bases, with 19 bases between the two germline ends. For the CDR3, the DNA is TGTGCCAGCAGGGCCCGATCCTTCAATACGGAAAAACTGTTTTTT. Protein: CASRARSFNTEKLFF.

The rearrangement joins TRBV3-1 to TRBJ1-3, with D hard to call. The germline V and J ends were trimmed by 1 base and 9 bases, with 10 bases remaining between them. Germline-derived CDR1 and CDR2 are LGHDT and YNNKEL (reference sequence). The CDR3 is 13 residues long. CDR3: CASSQAPGGTIYF. In DNA form, the CDR3 reads TGTGCCAGCAGCCAAGCTCCAGGAGGCACCATATATTTT.

Comments on this clonotype: One end of the junction fails to match germline, which may point to a read error. The CDR3 nucleotides read TGTGCCAGCAGCCTATTGTTAGGGGGTCACAATGGGCAGTTCTTC. Translation gives CASSLLLGGHNGQFF. The V gene is TRBV11-2, the J gene TRBJ2-1; D is perhaps TRBD1 (6 bases). Germline CDR1 SGHAT, CDR2 FQNNGV. The CDR3 is 15 residues long.